This TCR beta chain was captured in a study of blood T cell repertoires in COVID-19. Turning to the study itself: T cells, B-cell-depleted T cells, or PBMCs supplied cDNA or gDNA.

The CDR3 runs 14 residues. Per germline, CDR1 LNHNV and CDR2 YYDKDF (reference sequence). V was shortened by 2 bases and J by 3 bases, with 10 bases between the two germline ends. Assay used: immunoSEQ multiplex PCR; TCRdb lists only in-frame clones, some missing. The sample lists 150,000 to 200,000 clones; roughly 87% were seen once. V is TRBV15 and J is TRBJ2-5, with a possible D match to TRBD1 (5 bases). Sequenced material: peripheral blood. The receptor was derived from a man aged 55 to 70 with active or convalescent COVID-19. The chain's CDR3 is CATSRPRVKETQYF. CDR3 coding DNA: TGTGCCACCAGCAGACCCAGGGTCAAAGAGACCCAGTACTTC. Full variable domain (rest looked up from reference TRBV15 and TRBJ2-5): DAMVIQNPRYQVTQFGKPVTLSCSQTLNHNVMYWYQQKSSQAPKLLFHYYDKDFNNEADTPDNFQSRRPNTSFCFLDIRSPGLGDTAMYLCATSRPRVKETQYFGPGTRLLVL.